The 20 T cell receptor beta chains presented below share a single source sample, sequenced in a study of T-cell reconstitution after alpha-beta-depleted transplantation in children. TCRbeta library construction was performed incorporating unique molecular identifiers. One entry per CDR3 protein results from TCRdb running MiXCR on the PCR reads. The data contain 600,000 or so distinct CDR3 sequences, under 30% of them singletons. The sequences come from PBMCs, mostly from graft donor cells, collected 360 days after TCRalphabeta/CD19-depleted stem cell transplant. The receptors originated from a boy younger than two who had a stem cell transplant for acute myeloid leukemia, so the T cells may come from the graft donor.

This clonotype showed up just a few times. The V and J genes are TRBV27 and TRBJ1-4, with D possibly being TRBD1 (6 bases). Trimming took 6 bases from V and 5 from J, leaving 16 bases between them. The CDR3 is 15 amino acids. Per germline, CDR1 MNHEY and CDR2 SMNVEV (reference sequence). In DNA, the CDR3 is TGTGCCAGCAGCGCAACAGGGTTCGTAAATGAAAAACTGTTTTTT. Amino acid sequence: CASSATGFVNEKLFF. Full variable domain (missing parts from reference TRBV27 and TRBJ1-4): EAQVTQNPRYLITVTGKKLTVTCSQNMNHEYMSWYRQDPGLGLRQIYYSMNVEVTDKGDVPEGYKVSRKEKRNFPLILESPSPNQTSLYFCASSATGFVNEKLFFGSGTQLSVL.

This clonotype turned up a few times. The V call is TRBV20-1, the J call TRBJ2-5; 12 bases are shared with TRBD2. This CDR3 is 18 amino acids long. V lost 1 base to trimming and J lost 0 bases; unmatched junction nucleotides: 9. Germline assignment: CDR1 DFQATT and CDR2 SNEGSKA (reference sequence). The CDR3 region is CSARASASGGGNQETQYF. The DNA for the CDR3 is TGCAGTGCTAGAGCCTCGGCTAGCGGGGGGGGGAACCAAGAGACCCAGTACTTC.

The chain employs TRBV12-3 or TRBV12-4 and TRBJ2-5; the match to TRBD2 covers 10 bases. This CDR3 contains 17 residues. After removal of 4 bases from V and 0 bases from J, the junction contained 8 bases not matched to a gene. The CDR3 DNA reads as TGTGCCAGCAGTTACTACTTAGCGGGGGGCCACCAAGAGACCCAGTACTTC. This translates into CASSYYLAGGHQETQYF.

This clonotype was seen ten or more times. The V gene is TRBV5-4, the J gene TRBJ2-5, with D unresolved. Germline V gives CDR1 SGHNT, CDR2 YYREEE (reference sequence). The germline V and J ends were trimmed by 1 base and 1 base, with 5 bases remaining between them. The CDR3 sequence is 13 residues long. Written as DNA, the CDR3 is TGTGCCAGCAGCTTGCCGATCCAAGAGACCCAGTACTTC. Its protein product is CASSLPIQETQYF.

This clonotype has at least ten counts. The chain combines TRBV6-2 or TRBV6-3 with TRBJ1-2; perhaps TRBD1 as D (6 bases). Trimming cost V 5 bases and J 7 bases, with 11 bases left between them. CDR1 is MNHEY, CDR2 SVGEGT, per germline. The CDR3 has 12 amino acids. The CDR3 DNA reads as TGTGCCAGCAGTCACAGGGTCTCTGGCTACACCTTC. Encoded protein: CASSHRVSGYTF.

This clonotype was found a few times. The junction and the germline gene differ at one end; a read error may be behind it. This sequence joins TRBV20-1 and TRBJ2-1; the D call may be TRBD1 or TRBD2 (7 bases each). There are 14 residues in the CDR3. CDR1 and CDR2 (germline): DFQATT, SNEGSKA (reference sequence). CDR3 region: CSARVDREGLSRFF. DNA for the CDR3: TGCAGTGCCAGAGTTGACAGGGAGGGTCTTAGCCGGTTCTTC.

This chain connects TRBV9 to TRBJ2-4, with D possibly being TRBD1 or TRBD2 (5 bases each). Trimming pared 3 bases from V and 9 bases from J, leaving 16 bases between. Germline V gives CDR1 SGDLS, CDR2 YYNGEE. This CDR3 contains 14 residues. The CDR3 bases are TGTGCCAGCAGCGGACAGTCCGGAGGAGGCATTCAGTACTTC. This encodes CASSGQSGGGIQYF.

This clonotype was seen more than once but under ten times. V and J are TRBV7-2 and TRBJ2-7, with a tentative D call TRBD1 (5 bases). Trimming took off 2 bases at V and 2 bases at J, with 13 bases between the two ends. Germline CDR1 and CDR2: SGHTA and FQGNSA. The CDR3 is 15 amino acids. The chain's CDR3 is CASSLYSGATYEQYF. DNA for the CDR3: TGTGCCAGCAGCTTATACTCTGGGGCTACCTACGAGCAGTACTTC.

This clonotype appeared a few times. This chain links TRBV12-3 or TRBV12-4 with TRBJ2-1, with D possibly matching TRBD1 (6 bases). The CDR3 loop spans 13 amino acids. V shed 8 bases and J shed 3 bases, with 11 bases lying between them. The CDR3 reads CASGSQGYNEQFF. In DNA, the CDR3 is TGTGCCAGCGGGTCACAGGGCTACAATGAGCAGTTCTTC.

J is TRBJ1-1 and V is TRBV29-1; no definite D call. This CDR3 contains 14 residues. Germline CDR1 reads SQVTM; CDR2 reads ANQGSEA. Trimming removed 6 bases at V and 1 base at J, with 15 bases between. The CDR3 sequence: CSVLPRAWNTEAFF. CDR3 in DNA: TGCAGCGTCCTCCCCCGGGCCTGGAACACTGAAGCTTTCTTT. The entire variable domain, with the rest obtained from reference TRBV29-1 and TRBJ1-1, is as follows: SAVISQKPSRDICQRGTSLTIQCQVDSQVTMMFWYRQQPGQSLTLIATANQGSEATYESGFVIDKFPISRPNLTFSTLTVSNMSPEDSSIYLCSVLPRAWNTEAFFGQGTRLTVV.

V gene TRBV20-1 combines with J gene TRBJ2-7, with D tentatively TRBD2 (6 bases). Trimming removed 3 bases from V and 3 bases from J, with 24 bases in between. The V gene's germline CDR1 is DFQATT and CDR2 SNEGSKA (reference sequence). The CDR3 covers 17 residues. The CDR3 coding sequence is TGCAGTGCTAGCGGGGAACAGGAGGGATTCGGATACTACGAGCAGTACTTC. As protein: CSASGEQEGFGYYEQYF.

This clonotype occurred many times. The chain has TRBV29-1 and TRBJ2-7, with 10 bases lining up with TRBD1. The CDR3 consists of 15 residues. CDR1 is SQVTM and CDR2 is ANQGSEA in the germline V gene. The ends lost 1 base at V and 5 bases at J; junction bases unmatched: 8. As DNA, the CDR3 is TGCAGCGTTGAAGGCCGGGACAGGGGAGGCGACGAGCAGTACTTC. Protein sequence: CSVEGRDRGGDEQYF.

A few counts support this clonotype. This chain joins TRBV20-1 and TRBJ2-1, with 7 positions matching TRBD1. CDR3 size: 14 residues. The V gene's germline CDR1 is DFQATT and CDR2 SNEGSKA (reference sequence). After removal of 6 bases from V and 2 bases from J, the junction contained 7 bases not matched to a gene. CDR3 residues: CSAEQGNPYNEQFF. CDR3 bases: TGCAGTGCGGAACAGGGGAACCCCTACAATGAGCAGTTCTTC.

This clonotype was counted only a few times. V is TRBV7-2 and J is TRBJ2-3, with D possibly matching TRBD2 (5 bases). Trimming took 8 bases from V and 0 from J, leaving 12 bases between them. The CDR3 has 14 residues. Germline lookup yields CDR1 SGHTA and CDR2 FQGNSA. This CDR3 is CASLGSTSTDTQYF. CDR3 DNA sequence: TGTGCCAGCTTGGGGAGTACTAGCACAGATACGCAGTATTTT.

The rearrangement links TRBV7-2 to TRBJ2-1; 8 nucleotides line up with TRBD2. The CDR3 is 15 residues long. With 5 bases clipped from V and 4 bases from J, the junction kept 7 bases outside the gene matches. CDR1 SGHTA and CDR2 FQGNSA come from the germline V gene. CDR3 protein: CASSRPAGGYNEQFF. For the CDR3, the DNA is TGTGCCAGCAGCCGCCCGGCGGGGGGATACAATGAGCAGTTCTTC.

This clonotype was found a few times. The chain combines TRBV24-1 with TRBJ2-1, with a possible D match to TRBD2 (6 bases). V was pared by 2 bases and J by 15 bases, with 10 bases between. The CDR3 contains 11 residues. Germline CDR1 KGHDR, CDR2 SFDVKD. The CDR3 nucleotides read TGTGCCACCAGTGATTCCGGGGGACGGTTCTTC. This translates into CATSDSGGRFF.

The rearrangement links TRBV25-1 to TRBJ2-1, with D possibly being TRBD1 (5 bases). This CDR3 is 19 amino acids long. Germline V gives CDR1 MGHDK, CDR2 SYGVNS. V was cut by 6 bases and J by 3 bases, with 27 bases left in between. CDR3 DNA sequence: TGTGCCAGCAGCCCCTCGAGGCAGTGGGCCGACCAGGGCTACAATGAGCAGTTCTTC. Translating gives CASSPSRQWADQGYNEQFF.

This clonotype has just a few counts. This chain connects TRBV20-1 to TRBJ1-1, with a possible D match to TRBD1 (5 bases). In germline, CDR1 is DFQATT, CDR2 SNEGSKA (reference sequence). The CDR3 runs to 14 residues. The V gene lost 2 bases and the J gene lost 5 bases, with 15 bases spanning the gap. CDR3 DNA sequence: TGCAGTGCTAGATACGGACAAAGAACGACTGAAGCTTTCTTT. This codes for CSARYGQRTTEAFF.

This clonotype was counted ten times or more. The genes are TRBV29-1 and TRBJ1-1, with a weak D call TRBD1 (5 bases). The germline gives CDR1 SQVTM, CDR2 ANQGSEA. The CDR3 is 13 amino acids. Trimming took 1 base from V and 6 from J, leaving 12 bases between them. In nucleotides, the CDR3 is TGCAGCGTTGAAGCAGGGCGGAGCGCTGAAGCTTTCTTT. It is translated as CSVEAGRSAEAFF.

The chain combines TRBV24-1 with TRBJ1-2; D unresolved. The CDR3 length is 14 residues. The V end was cut by 0 bases, the J end by 2 bases, with 6 bases between. Germline values: CDR1 KGHDR, CDR2 SFDVKD. The CDR3 bases are TGTGCCACCAGTGATTTGTGGCGGAACTATGGCTACACCTTC. Translation gives CATSDLWRNYGYTF.